This T cell receptor beta chain is from a study of beta chain features in type 1 diabetes. Overall study results and limits: Type 1 diabetes patients had VDJ junctions that carried fewer insertions and more deletions. The naive, central memory and Treg TCRB repertoires looked more alike in patients than they did in healthy donors. TCRB CDR3s from Type 1 diabetes patients were moderately but significantly shorter in all four CD4+ subsets.

In the case of this clone: Antigen: not known.

Since all of the isolated RNA was reverse transcribed, expressed TCRB transcripts were what got sequenced. Here immunoSEQ multiplex PCR was the method, and the copy in TCRdb shows in-frame clones only, minus some. Seen here are around 300,000 clones, more than 9.5% observed once, and the top ten hold about 0.015%. Donors contributed one heparinised blood draw apiece, averaging roughly 0.12 L. V was cut by 3 bases and J by 4 bases, with 7 bases left in between. CDR3 length: 12 residues. Germline CDR1 SGHTA, CDR2 FQGNSA. The chain links TRBV7-2 to TRBJ2-7; D unclear. The clonotype was recovered from a woman younger than 45 in good health. Sample: naive CD4+ T cells from blood. The CDR3 DNA follows: TGTGCCAGCAGCTTTGCCAGGTACGAGCAGTACTTC. Translating gives CASSFARYEQYF.